The clone carrying this T cell receptor (beta chain) has a handful of counts. What it binds is not known. This entry belongs to a study of cytomegalovirus exposure and HLA in healthy donors. Study as a whole: Some 77 million unique TCRs from HLA-typed donors were held in an early release of data.

Study-wide results and limits: A classifier reportedly called cytomegalovirus status with high sensitivity and specificity. Beyond CMV serostatus, there was no information to go on about immune exposure.

With 60 Vbeta and 13 Jbeta primers, the PCR was carried out. This table comes from immunoSEQ multiplex PCR, and its TCRdb copy is limited to in-frame clones, with some not included. The sample has 200,000 or so clones, 79% seen once. The study sampled nominally healthy donors, though unrecorded immune exposures were likely. V lost 5 bases, J lost 3 bases, and 16 bases lay in between. Per the germline V gene, CDR1 is MDHEN and CDR2 is SYDVKM. The CDR3 covers 16 residues. Sequencing used PBMCs. The TCR originated in a man aged 45-65 years in good health and CMV-seronegative. The V gene is TRBV28, the J gene TRBJ2-2; D is ambiguous. The CDR3 sequence is CASSPLSLMHTGELFF. The CDR3 DNA reads as TGTGCCAGCAGTCCCCTAAGTTTGATGCACACCGGGGAGCTGTTTTTT.